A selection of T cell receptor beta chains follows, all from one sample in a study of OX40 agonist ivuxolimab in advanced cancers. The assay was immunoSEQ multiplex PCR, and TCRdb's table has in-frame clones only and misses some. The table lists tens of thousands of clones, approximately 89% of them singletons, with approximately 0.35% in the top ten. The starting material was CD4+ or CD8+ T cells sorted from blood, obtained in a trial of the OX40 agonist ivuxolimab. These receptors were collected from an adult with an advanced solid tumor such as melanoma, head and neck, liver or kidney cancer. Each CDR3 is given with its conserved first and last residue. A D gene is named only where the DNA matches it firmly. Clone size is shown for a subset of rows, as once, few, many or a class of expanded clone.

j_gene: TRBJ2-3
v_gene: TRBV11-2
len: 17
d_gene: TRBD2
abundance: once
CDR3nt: TGTGCCAGCAGCTTAGCGGGACTAGCGAGAATCACAGATACGCAGTATTTT
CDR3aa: CASSLAGLARITDTQYF

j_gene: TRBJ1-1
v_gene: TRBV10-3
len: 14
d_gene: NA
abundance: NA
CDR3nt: TGTGCCATCAGCCTCGACAGAGCCAACACTGAAGCTTTCTTT
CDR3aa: CAISLDRANTEAFF

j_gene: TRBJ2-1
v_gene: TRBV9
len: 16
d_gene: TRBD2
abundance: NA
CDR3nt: TGTGCCAGCAGCGTAGGCGGGGGGGTCTCCTACAATGAGCAGTTCTTC
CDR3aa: CASSVGGGVSYNEQFF

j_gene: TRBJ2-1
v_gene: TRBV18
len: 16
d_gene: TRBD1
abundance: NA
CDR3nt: TGTGCCAGCTCCTCCAGACAGGGAAGGGCGGACAATGAGCAGTTCTTC
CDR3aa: CASSSRQGRADNEQFF

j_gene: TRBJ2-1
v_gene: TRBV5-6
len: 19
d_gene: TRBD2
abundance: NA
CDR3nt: TGTGCCAGCAGCTCGTCTGGGCGGGGGGCCCCTAGGACCTACAATGAGCAGTTCTTC
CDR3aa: CASSSSGRGAPRTYNEQFF

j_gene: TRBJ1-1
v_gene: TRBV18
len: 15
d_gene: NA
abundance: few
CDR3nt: TGTGCCAGCTCACCAGGGGCTTTTAATTACGGTGAAGCTTTCTTT
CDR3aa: CASSPGAFNYGEAFF

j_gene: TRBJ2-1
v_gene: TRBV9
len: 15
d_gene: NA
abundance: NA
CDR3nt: TGTGCCAGCAGCGTAGCTGGGACAACCTACAATGAGCAGTTCTTC
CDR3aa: CASSVAGTTYNEQFF

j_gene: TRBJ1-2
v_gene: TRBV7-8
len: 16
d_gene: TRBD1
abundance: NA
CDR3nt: TGTGCCAGCAGCTTAGTCCGGAAGGGGGCGAATAATGGCTACACCTTC
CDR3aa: CASSLVRKGANNGYTF

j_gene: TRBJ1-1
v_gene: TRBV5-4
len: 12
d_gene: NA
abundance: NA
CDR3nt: TGTGCCAGCAGCTTGCTCGCAGGCGAAGCTTTCTTT
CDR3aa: CASSLLAGEAFF

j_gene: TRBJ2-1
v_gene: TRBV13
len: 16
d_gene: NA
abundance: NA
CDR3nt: TGTGCCAGCAGCTTACAGGGCTTTTCGATATTCAATGAGCAGTTCTTC
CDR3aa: CASSLQGFSIFNEQFF

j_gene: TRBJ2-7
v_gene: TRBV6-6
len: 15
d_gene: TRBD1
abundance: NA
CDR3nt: TGTGCCAGCAGTTCCTACCGGGACAGTGCCTACGAGCAGTACTTC
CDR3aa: CASSSYRDSAYEQYF

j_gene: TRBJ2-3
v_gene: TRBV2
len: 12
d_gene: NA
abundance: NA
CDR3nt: TGTGCCAGCAGTTTCCGGGACTATACGCAGTATTTT
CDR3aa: CASSFRDYTQYF

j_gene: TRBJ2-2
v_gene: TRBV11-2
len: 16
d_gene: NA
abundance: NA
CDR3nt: TGTGCCAGCAGCTCCCGTATAATCAGTAACACCGGGGAGCTGTTTTTT
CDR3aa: CASSSRIISNTGELFF

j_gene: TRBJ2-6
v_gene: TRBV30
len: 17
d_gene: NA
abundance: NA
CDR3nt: TGTGCCTGGACTAGAGGGATAGGGTCTTCTGGGGCCAACGTCCTGACTTTC
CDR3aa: CAWTRGIGSSGANVLTF

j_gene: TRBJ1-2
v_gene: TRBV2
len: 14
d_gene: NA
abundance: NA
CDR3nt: TGTGCCAGCAGTGCCCGGGTGGGAAGCTATGGCTACACCTTC
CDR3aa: CASSARVGSYGYTF

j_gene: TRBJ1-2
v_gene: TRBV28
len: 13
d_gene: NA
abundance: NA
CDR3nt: TGTGCCATTACCGGGACACTCAACTATGGCTACACCTTC
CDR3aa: CAITGTLNYGYTF

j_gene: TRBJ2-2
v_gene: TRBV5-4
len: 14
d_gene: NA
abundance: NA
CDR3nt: TGTGCCAGCAGCCCCGGGACCTTAACCGGGGAGCTGTTTTTT
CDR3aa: CASSPGTLTGELFF

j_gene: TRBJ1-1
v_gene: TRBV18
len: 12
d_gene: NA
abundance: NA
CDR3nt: TGTGCCAGCTCCCCGGGGGTAACTGAAGCTTTCTTT
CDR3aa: CASSPGVTEAFF

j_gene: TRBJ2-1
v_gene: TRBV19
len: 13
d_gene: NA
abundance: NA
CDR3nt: TGTGCCAGTAGTCCCCGGACAGACAATGAGCAGTTCTTC
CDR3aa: CASSPRTDNEQFF

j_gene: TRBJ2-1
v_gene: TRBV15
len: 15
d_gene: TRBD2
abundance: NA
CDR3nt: TGTGCCACCAGCAGAGATAGCGGGGCATACAATGAGCAGTTCTTC
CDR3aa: CATSRDSGAYNEQFF

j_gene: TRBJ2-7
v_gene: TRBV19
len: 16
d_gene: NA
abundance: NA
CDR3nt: TGTGCCAGTAGCCTAAGTTTAGGATACTACCTCTACGAGCAGTACTTC
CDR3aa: CASSLSLGYYLYEQYF

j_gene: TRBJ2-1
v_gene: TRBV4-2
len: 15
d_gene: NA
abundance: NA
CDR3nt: TGTGCCAGCAGCCAAGGACGGAGCACCGACAATGAGCAGTTCTTC
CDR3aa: CASSQGRSTDNEQFF

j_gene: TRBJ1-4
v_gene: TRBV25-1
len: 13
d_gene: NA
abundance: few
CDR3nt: TGTGCCAGCATGGTTGGGGGGAGTGAAAAACTGTTTTTT
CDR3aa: CASMVGGSEKLFF

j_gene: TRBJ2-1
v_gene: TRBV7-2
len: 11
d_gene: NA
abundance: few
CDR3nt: TGTGCCAGCAGCTTAGTCATGGAGCAGTTCTTC
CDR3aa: CASSLVMEQFF

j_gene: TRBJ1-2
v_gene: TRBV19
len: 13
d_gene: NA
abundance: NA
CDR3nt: TGTGCCAGTAGTATAGGGCGAAACTATGGCTACACCTTC
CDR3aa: CASSIGRNYGYTF

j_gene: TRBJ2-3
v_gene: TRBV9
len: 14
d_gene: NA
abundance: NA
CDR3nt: TGTGCCAGCAGCGCGTCCCCTAGCACAGATACGCAGTATTTT
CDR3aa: CASSASPSTDTQYF

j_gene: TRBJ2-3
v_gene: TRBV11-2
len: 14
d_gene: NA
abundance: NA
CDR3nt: TGTGCCAGCAGCTCAGGACTAACAACAGATACGCAGTATTTT
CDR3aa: CASSSGLTTDTQYF

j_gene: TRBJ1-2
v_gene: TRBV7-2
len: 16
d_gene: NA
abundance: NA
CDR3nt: TGTGCCAGCAGCTTAAACGCGGGGCAGGATGGCTCTGGCTACACCTTC
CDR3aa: CASSLNAGQDGSGYTF

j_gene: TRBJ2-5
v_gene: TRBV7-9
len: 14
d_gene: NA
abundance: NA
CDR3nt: TGTGCCAGCAGCTTAAGTAGTCGCCAAGAGACCCAGTACTTC
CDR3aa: CASSLSSRQETQYF

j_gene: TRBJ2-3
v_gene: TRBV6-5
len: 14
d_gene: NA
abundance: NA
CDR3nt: TGTGCCAGCAGTTACTTACGGGGAACAGATACGCAGTATTTT
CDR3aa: CASSYLRGTDTQYF

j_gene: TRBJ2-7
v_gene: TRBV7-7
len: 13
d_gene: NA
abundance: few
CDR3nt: TGTGCTAGCAGCTTAAATGGGGATTTGGAGCAGTACTTC
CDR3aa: CASSLNGDLEQYF

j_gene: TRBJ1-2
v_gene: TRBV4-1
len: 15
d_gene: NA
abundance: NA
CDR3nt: TGCGCCAGCAGGTCCCTAAGGACCGTCAACTCTGGCTACACCTTC
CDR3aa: CASRSLRTVNSGYTF

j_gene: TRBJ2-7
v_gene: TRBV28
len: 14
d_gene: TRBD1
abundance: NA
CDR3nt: TGTGCCAGCAGTCAAATACAGGGGGCGTACGAGCAGTACTTC
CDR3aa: CASSQIQGAYEQYF

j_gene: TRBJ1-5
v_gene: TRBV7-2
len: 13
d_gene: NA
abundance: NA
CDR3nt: TGTGCCAGCAGCTTCCATAGCAATCAGCCCCAGCATTTT
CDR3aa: CASSFHSNQPQHF

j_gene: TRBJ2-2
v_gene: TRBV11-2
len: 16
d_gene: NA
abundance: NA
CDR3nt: TGTGCCAGCAGCCCGCCGTTGACAGGGAACACCGGGGAGCTGTTTTTT
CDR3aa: CASSPPLTGNTGELFF

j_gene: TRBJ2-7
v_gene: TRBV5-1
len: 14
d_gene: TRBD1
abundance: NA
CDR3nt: TGCGCCAGCAGGGCCGGGACAGGGCCCTACGAGCAGTACTTC
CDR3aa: CASRAGTGPYEQYF

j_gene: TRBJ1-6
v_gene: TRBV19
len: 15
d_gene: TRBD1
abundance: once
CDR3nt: TGTGCCAGTAGTATGGAGACAGGGAATAATTCACCCCTCCACTTT
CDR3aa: CASSMETGNNSPLHF

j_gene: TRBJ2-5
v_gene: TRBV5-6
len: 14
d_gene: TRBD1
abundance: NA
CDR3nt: TGTGCCAGCAGCGATCGCAGGGGGAGAGAGACCCAGTACTTC
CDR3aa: CASSDRRGRETQYF

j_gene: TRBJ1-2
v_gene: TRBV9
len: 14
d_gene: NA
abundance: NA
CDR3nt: TGTGCCAGCAGCGTAGAGGGAGGGGTGCGGGGCTACACCTTC
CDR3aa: CASSVEGGVRGYTF

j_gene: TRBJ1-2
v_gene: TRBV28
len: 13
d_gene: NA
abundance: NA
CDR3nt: TGTGCCAGTTCGATAAACAGGGAGGATGGCTACACCTTC
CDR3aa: CASSINREDGYTF

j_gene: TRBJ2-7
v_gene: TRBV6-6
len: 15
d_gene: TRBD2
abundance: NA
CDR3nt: TGTGCCAGCAGTTACTCGGAGGGAGGGCCAGGTGAGCAGTACTTC
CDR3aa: CASSYSEGGPGEQYF

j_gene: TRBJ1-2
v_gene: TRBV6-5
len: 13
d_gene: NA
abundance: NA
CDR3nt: TGTGCCAGCAGTTACACTGCGGGAAGCTTCTCGACCTTC
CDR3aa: CASSYTAGSFSTF

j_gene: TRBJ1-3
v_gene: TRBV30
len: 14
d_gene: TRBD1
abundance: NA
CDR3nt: TGTGCCTGGAGGGATACAGACAGGGGGAACACCATATATTTT
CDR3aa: CAWRDTDRGNTIYF

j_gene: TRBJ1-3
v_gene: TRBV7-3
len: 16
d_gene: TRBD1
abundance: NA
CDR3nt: TGTGCCAGTAGCTTAACGGGGACAGGCTCTGGAAACACCATATATTTT
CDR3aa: CASSLTGTGSGNTIYF

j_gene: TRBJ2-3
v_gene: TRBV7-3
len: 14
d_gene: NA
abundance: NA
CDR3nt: TGTGCCAGCAGCTTAGGCGGGAACACAGATACGCAGTATTTT
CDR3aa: CASSLGGNTDTQYF

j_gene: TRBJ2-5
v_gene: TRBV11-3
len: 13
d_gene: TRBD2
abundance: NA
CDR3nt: TGTGCCAGCAGCACCGGGAGCGGGGGGACCCAGTACTTC
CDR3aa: CASSTGSGGTQYF